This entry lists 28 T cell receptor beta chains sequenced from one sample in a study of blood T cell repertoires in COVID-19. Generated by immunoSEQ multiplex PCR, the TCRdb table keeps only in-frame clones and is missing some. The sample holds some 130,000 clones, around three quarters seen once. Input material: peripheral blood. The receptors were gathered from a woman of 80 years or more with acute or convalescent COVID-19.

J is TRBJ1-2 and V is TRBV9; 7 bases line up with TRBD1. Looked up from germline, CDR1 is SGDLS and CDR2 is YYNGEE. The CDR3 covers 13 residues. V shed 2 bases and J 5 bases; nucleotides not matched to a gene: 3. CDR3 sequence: CASSVGTVYGYTF. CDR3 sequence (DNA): TGTGCCAGCAGCGTGGGGACAGTATATGGCTACACCTTC.

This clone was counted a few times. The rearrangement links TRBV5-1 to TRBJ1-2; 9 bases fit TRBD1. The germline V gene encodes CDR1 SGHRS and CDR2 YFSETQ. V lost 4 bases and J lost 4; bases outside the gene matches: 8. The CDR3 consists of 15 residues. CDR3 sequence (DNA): TGCGCCAGCAGCGAGGGACAGGGTGAAGTCTATGGCTACACCTTC. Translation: CASSEGQGEVYGYTF.

The CDR3 region has the DNA TGTGCCAGTCTAGCGGAGGATTCCTACGAGCAGTACTTC. It codes for CASLAEDSYEQYF. The rearrangement links TRBV25-1 to TRBJ2-7; 7 nucleotides line up with TRBD2. V lost 9 bases and J lost 1; bases outside the gene matches: 6. The CDR3 length is 13 residues. Germline V gene sequence: CDR1 MGHDK, CDR2 SYGVNS.

This CDR3 reads CASSLSHGLNYGYTF. Here the CDR3 DNA reads TGTGCCAGCAGCCTATCGCACGGTCTTAACTATGGCTACACCTTC. This chain connects TRBV7-2 to TRBJ1-2; D unclear. The CDR3 runs 15 residues. Germline V CDR1 and CDR2: SGHTA, FQGNSA. V lost 5 bases to trimming and J lost 1 base, with 14 bases between them.

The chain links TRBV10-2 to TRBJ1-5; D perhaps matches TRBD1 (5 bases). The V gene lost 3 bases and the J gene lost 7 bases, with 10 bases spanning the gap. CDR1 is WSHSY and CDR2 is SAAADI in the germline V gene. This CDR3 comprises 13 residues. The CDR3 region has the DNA TGCGCCAGCAGTGACGACAGTTACCAGCCCCAGCATTTT. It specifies CASSDDSYQPQHF.

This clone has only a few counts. CDR3 in amino acids: CAWSPQGARSPLHF. The CDR3 nucleotides read TGTGCCTGGAGTCCACAGGGGGCGCGTTCACCCCTCCACTTT. V is TRBV30 and J is TRBJ1-6, with 9 bases identical to TRBD1. This CDR3 has 14 amino acids. V gave up 2 bases and J gave up 9 bases; unmatched junction bases: 5. Germline V gene sequence: CDR1 GTSNPN, CDR2 SVGIG (reference sequence).

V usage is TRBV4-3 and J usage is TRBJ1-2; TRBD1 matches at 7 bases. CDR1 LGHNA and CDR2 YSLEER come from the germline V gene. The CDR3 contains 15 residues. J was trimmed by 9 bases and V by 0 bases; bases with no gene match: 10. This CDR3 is CASSQDFRQGTSYTF. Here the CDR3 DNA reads TGCGCCAGCAGCCAAGATTTCCGACAGGGTACAAGCTACACCTTC.

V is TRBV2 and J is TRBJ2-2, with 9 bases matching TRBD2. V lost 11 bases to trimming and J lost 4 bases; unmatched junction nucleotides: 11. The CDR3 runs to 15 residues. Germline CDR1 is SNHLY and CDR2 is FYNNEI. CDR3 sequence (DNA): TGTGCCTCTGGACCGGGACTAGCTTTCACCGGGGAGCTGTTTTTT. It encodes CASGPGLAFTGELFF.

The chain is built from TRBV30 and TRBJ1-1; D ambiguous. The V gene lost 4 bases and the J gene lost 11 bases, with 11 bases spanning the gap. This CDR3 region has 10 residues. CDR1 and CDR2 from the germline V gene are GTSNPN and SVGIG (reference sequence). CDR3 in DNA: TGTGCCTGGAATCAGGTCCGGGCTTTCTTT. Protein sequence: CAWNQVRAFF.

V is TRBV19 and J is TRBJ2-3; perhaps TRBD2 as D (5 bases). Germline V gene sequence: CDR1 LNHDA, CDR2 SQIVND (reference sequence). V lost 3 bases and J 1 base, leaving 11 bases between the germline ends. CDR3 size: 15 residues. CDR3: CASSIEGRGTDTQYF. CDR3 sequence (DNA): TGTGCCAGTAGTATCGAGGGAAGGGGCACAGATACGCAGTATTTT.

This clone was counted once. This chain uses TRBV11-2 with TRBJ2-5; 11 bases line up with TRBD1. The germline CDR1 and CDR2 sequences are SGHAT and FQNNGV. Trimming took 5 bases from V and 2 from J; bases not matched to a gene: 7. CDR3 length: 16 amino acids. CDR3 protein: CASSPGTGGHQETQYF. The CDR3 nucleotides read TGTGCCAGCAGCCCCGGGACAGGGGGTCATCAAGAGACCCAGTACTTC.

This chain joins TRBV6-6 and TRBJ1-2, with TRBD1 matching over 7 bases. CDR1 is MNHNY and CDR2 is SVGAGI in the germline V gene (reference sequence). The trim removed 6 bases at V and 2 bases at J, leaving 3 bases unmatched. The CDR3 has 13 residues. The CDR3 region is CASRMTGNYGYTF. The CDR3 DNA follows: TGTGCCAGCAGAATGACAGGGAACTATGGCTACACCTTC.

The CDR3 DNA is TGTGCCAGCAGCCTCTGGGCGGGAGCTCTCGATACGCAGTATTTT. Its translation is CASSLWAGALDTQYF. V gene TRBV7-3 combines with J gene TRBJ2-3, with 7 bases that match TRBD2. The CDR3 extends over 15 amino acids. Germline V gene sequence: CDR1 SGHTA, CDR2 FQGTGA. V lost 5 bases to trimming and J lost 6 bases; unmatched junction nucleotides: 11.

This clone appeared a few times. DNA for the CDR3: TGTGCCAGCAGCTTTTCGGACAGCGCTACTGAAGCTTTCTTT. This sequence encodes CASSFSDSATEAFF. V usage is TRBV9 and J usage is TRBJ1-1; tentatively, D is TRBD1 (6 bases). This CDR3 is 14 amino acids long. Germline V gives CDR1 SGDLS, CDR2 YYNGEE. The V end was cut by 4 bases, the J end by 5 bases, with 15 bases between.

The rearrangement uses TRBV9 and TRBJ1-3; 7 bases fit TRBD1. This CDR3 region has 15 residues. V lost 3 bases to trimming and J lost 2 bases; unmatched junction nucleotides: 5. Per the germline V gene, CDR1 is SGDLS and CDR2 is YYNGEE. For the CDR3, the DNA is TGTGCCAGCAGCGCCGAGGGGGCAACTGGAAACACCATATATTTT. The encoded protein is CASSAEGATGNTIYF.

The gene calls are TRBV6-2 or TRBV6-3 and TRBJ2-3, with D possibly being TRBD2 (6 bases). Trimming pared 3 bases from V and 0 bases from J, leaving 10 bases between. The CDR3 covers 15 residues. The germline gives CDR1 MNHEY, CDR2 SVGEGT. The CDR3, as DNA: TGTGCCAGCAGTTATACCGGGACTAGCACAGATACGCAGTATTTT. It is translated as CASSYTGTSTDTQYF.

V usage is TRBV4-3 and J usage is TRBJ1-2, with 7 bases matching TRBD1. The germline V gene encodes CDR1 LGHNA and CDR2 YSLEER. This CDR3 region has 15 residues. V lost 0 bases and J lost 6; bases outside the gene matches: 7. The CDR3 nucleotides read TGCGCCAGCAGCCAAGAGACAGGGTACGGAGATGGCTACACCTTC. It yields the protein CASSQETGYGDGYTF.

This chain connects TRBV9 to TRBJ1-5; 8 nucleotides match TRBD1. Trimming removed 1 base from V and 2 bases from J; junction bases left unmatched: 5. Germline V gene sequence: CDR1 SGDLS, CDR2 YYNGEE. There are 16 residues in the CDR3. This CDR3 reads CASSVQGALCNQPQHF. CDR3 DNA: TGTGCCAGCAGCGTACAGGGGGCGTTGTGCAATCAGCCCCAGCATTTT.

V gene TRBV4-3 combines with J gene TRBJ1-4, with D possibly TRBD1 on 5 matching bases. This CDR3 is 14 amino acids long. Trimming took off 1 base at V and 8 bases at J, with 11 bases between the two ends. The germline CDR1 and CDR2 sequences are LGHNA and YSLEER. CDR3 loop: CASSQGRAGEKLFF. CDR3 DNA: TGCGCCAGCAGCCAAGGCAGGGCTGGGGAAAAACTGTTTTTT.

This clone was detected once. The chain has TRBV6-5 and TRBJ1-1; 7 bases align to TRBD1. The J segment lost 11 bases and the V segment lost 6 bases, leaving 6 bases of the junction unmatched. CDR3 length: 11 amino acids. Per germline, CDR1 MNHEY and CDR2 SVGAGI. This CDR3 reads CASSAGTVAFF. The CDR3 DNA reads TGTGCCAGCAGCGCGGGGACAGTCGCTTTCTTT.

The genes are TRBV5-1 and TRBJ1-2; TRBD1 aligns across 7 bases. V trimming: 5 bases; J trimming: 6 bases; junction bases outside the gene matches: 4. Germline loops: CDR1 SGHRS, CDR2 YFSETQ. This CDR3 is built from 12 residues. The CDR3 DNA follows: TGCGCCAGCAGGGAGGGGGCGGATGGCTACACCTTC. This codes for CASREGADGYTF.

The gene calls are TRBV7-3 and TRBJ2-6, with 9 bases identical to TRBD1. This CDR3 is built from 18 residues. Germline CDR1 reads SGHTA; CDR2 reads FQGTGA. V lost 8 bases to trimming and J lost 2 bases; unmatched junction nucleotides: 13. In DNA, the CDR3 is TGTGCCAGCTCTAATACAGGGGGCGCTAATACTGGGGCCAACGTCCTGACTTTC. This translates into CASSNTGGANTGANVLTF.

The CDR3 nucleotides read TGTGCCAGCAGCTTAGTTCGGGGGAGGGCCGCCACCGGGGAGCTGTTTTTT. The encoded protein is CASSLVRGRAATGELFF. The V and J genes are TRBV11-2 and TRBJ2-2, with 7 bases aligning to TRBD2. Germline V lookup: CDR1 SGHAT, CDR2 FQNNGV. V was clipped by 1 base and J by 4 bases; unmatched bases: 9. There are 17 residues in the CDR3.

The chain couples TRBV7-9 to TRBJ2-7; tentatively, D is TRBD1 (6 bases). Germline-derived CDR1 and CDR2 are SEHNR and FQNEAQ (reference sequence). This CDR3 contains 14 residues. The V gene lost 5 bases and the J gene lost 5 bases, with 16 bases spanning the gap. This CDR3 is CASSPPGHQDEQYF. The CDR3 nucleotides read TGTGCCAGCAGCCCACCGGGACATCAGGACGAGCAGTACTTC.

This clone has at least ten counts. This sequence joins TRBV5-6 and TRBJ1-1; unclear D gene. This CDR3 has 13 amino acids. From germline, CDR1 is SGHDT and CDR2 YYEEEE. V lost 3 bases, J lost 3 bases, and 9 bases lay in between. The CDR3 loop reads CASSSNSYTEAFF. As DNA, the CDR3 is TGTGCCAGCAGCTCTAACAGCTACACTGAAGCTTTCTTT.

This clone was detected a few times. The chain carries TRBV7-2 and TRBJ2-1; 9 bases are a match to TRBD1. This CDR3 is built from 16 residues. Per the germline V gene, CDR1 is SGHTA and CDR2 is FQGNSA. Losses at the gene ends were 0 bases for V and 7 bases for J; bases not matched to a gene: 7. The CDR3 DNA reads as TGTGCCAGCAGCTTAGCCGGGACAGGGAGTAAAAATGAGCAGTTCTTC. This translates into CASSLAGTGSKNEQFF.

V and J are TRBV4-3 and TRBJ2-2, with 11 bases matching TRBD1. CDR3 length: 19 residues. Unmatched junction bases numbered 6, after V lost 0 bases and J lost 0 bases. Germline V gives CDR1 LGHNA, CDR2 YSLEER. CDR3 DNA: TGCGCCAGCAGCCAAGAAGGGACAGGGGGTGGTACGAACACCGGGGAGCTGTTTTTT. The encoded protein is CASSQEGTGGGTNTGELFF.

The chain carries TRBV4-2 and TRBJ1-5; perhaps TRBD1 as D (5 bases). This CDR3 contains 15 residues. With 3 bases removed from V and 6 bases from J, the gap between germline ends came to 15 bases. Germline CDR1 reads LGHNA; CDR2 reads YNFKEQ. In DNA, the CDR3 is TGTGCCAGCAGCCAGGACACAGGCCTTACTCAGCCCCAGCATTTT. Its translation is CASSQDTGLTQPQHF.